This T cell receptor beta chain was identified during a study of cytomegalovirus exposure and HLA in healthy donors. Findings and caveats of the study: The dataset shows that most TCR sequences were rare, while some public TCRs occurred in many donors.

Turning to this clone: As yet, its antigen is unknown.

Profiling relied on immunoSEQ multiplex PCR, and the TCRdb table lists in-frame clones only, not all of them. The sample shows about 260,000 clones, around 91% of them seen only once. Germline loops: CDR1 SGDLS, CDR2 YYNGEE. The V end lost 4 bases, the J end lost 3 bases, and 15 bases lay between the germline ends. The CDR3 contains 15 residues. Sequencing was carried out using PBMCs. The source is a woman younger than 45 in good health and CMV-seronegative. This chain joins TRBV9 and TRBJ2-3; D is perhaps TRBD2 (6 bases). Written as DNA, the CDR3 is TGTGCCAGCAGCTCCGAGGGACGGGAGACAGATACGCAGTATTTT. It encodes CASSSEGRETDTQYF.